This is a list of T cell receptor beta chains from one sample in a study of shared clonotypes between healthy human individuals. Assay: immunoSEQ multiplex PCR; the TCRdb copy retains only in-frame clones and omits some. The top ten clones hold approximately 1.5% of a sample with around 940,000 clones, approximately 76% of them seen once. The sample was memory CD4+ T cells sorted from blood. These receptors all come from a man aged 18 to 30 in good health. CDR3s include the opening cysteine and the closing phenylalanine or tryptophan. A D gene is named only where the DNA matches it firmly. Clone size is not always given. Where it is, it says once, few, many or a class for expanded clones.

abundance: -; d_gene: TRBD1; j_gene: TRBJ1-2; v_gene: TRBV10-3; CDR3aa: CAITTGDNYGYTF; CDR3nt: TGTGCCATCACTACAGGGGACAACTATGGCTACACCTTC
abundance: -; d_gene: TRBD2; j_gene: TRBJ2-1; v_gene: TRBV7-2; CDR3aa: CASSFQSGGNEQFF; CDR3nt: TGTGCCAGCAGCTTCCAATCGGGGGGCAATGAGCAGTTCTTC
abundance: -; d_gene: -; j_gene: TRBJ1-5; v_gene: TRBV30; CDR3aa: CAFGVGVASNQPQHF; CDR3nt: TGTGCCTTTGGAGTTGGGGTAGCGAGCAATCAGCCCCAGCATTTT
abundance: -; d_gene: -; j_gene: TRBJ2-7; v_gene: TRBV25-1; CDR3aa: CASSDAASSHYEQYF; CDR3nt: TGTGCCAGCAGTGATGCGGCTAGCTCCCACTACGAGCAGTACTTC
abundance: -; d_gene: TRBD1; j_gene: TRBJ2-3; v_gene: TRBV6-1; CDR3aa: CASSAGTGGRTDTQYF; CDR3nt: TGTGCCAGCAGTGCTGGGACAGGGGGGAGAACAGATACGCAGTATTTT
abundance: few; d_gene: -; j_gene: TRBJ1-5; v_gene: TRBV30; CDR3aa: CAWKTGGRGNQPQHF; CDR3nt: TGTGCCTGGAAAACGGGGGGCCGGGGAAATCAGCCCCAGCATTTT
abundance: -; d_gene: -; j_gene: TRBJ1-2; v_gene: TRBV6-6; CDR3aa: CASSYRTAYGYTF; CDR3nt: TGTGCCAGCAGTTACAGGACGGCATATGGCTACACCTTC
abundance: -; d_gene: TRBD2; j_gene: TRBJ2-1; v_gene: TRBV7-7; CDR3aa: CASSPWTSNEQFF; CDR3nt: TGTGCTAGCAGCCCCTGGACTAGTAATGAGCAGTTCTTC
abundance: -; d_gene: -; j_gene: TRBJ1-6; v_gene: TRBV11-3; CDR3aa: CASSLGAGDSPLHF; CDR3nt: TGTGCCAGCAGCTTAGGCGCCGGTGATTCACCCCTCCACTTT
abundance: -; d_gene: -; j_gene: TRBJ2-5; v_gene: TRBV19; CDR3aa: CASSLNLNQETQYF; CDR3nt: TGTGCCAGTAGTCTTAACCTGAATCAGGAGACCCAGTACTTC
abundance: -; d_gene: TRBD1; j_gene: TRBJ2-7; v_gene: TRBV6-5; CDR3aa: CASGSQGANEQYF; CDR3nt: TGTGCCAGCGGGTCACAGGGGGCGAACGAGCAGTACTTC
abundance: -; d_gene: TRBD2; j_gene: TRBJ2-1; v_gene: TRBV19; CDR3aa: CASSIGAGYYNEQFF; CDR3nt: TGTGCCAGTAGTATAGGAGCGGGGTATTACAATGAGCAGTTCTTC
abundance: -; d_gene: -; j_gene: TRBJ2-7; v_gene: TRBV10-2; CDR3aa: CASSEEIRYEQYF; CDR3nt: TGCGCCAGCAGTGAGGAAATCCGCTACGAGCAGTACTTC
abundance: -; d_gene: -; j_gene: TRBJ1-4; v_gene: TRBV29-1; CDR3aa: CSVGPTGSPNEKLFF; CDR3nt: TGCAGCGTTGGCCCAACAGGGAGCCCTAATGAAAAACTGTTTTTT
abundance: -; d_gene: -; j_gene: TRBJ1-2; v_gene: TRBV29-1; CDR3aa: CSAGGQLYGYTF; CDR3nt: TGCAGCGCCGGCGGGCAGCTCTATGGCTACACCTTC
abundance: -; d_gene: -; j_gene: TRBJ1-6; v_gene: TRBV30; CDR3aa: CAWSGGGEGSPLHF; CDR3nt: TGTGCCTGGAGTGGTGGGGGCGAGGGCTCACCCCTCCACTTT
abundance: few; d_gene: TRBD2; j_gene: TRBJ2-5; v_gene: TRBV29-1; CDR3aa: CSLVKGLSGGAAETQYF; CDR3nt: TGCAGCTTAGTAAAGGGGCTGAGCGGGGGGGCCGCGGAGACCCAGTACTTC
abundance: -; d_gene: -; j_gene: TRBJ1-1; v_gene: TRBV19; CDR3aa: CASSILQNTEAFF; CDR3nt: TGTGCCAGTAGTATTCTTCAGAACACTGAAGCTTTCTTT
abundance: -; d_gene: TRBD1; j_gene: TRBJ1-2; v_gene: TRBV5-1; CDR3aa: CASSLQGDANYGYTF; CDR3nt: TGCGCCAGCAGCCTTCAGGGGGATGCCAACTATGGCTACACCTTC
abundance: -; d_gene: -; j_gene: TRBJ1-4; v_gene: TRBV5-1; CDR3aa: CASSFGPTTNEKLFF; CDR3nt: TGCGCCAGCAGCTTCGGACCCACAACTAATGAAAAACTGTTTTTT
abundance: -; d_gene: -; j_gene: TRBJ2-2; v_gene: TRBV6-1; CDR3aa: CASSEEGRWVGELFF; CDR3nt: TGTGCCAGCAGTGAAGAAGGGCGTTGGGTCGGGGAGCTGTTTTTT
abundance: -; d_gene: TRBD1; j_gene: TRBJ2-7; v_gene: TRBV19; CDR3aa: CASSDVGTGAYEQYF; CDR3nt: TGTGCCAGTAGTGATGTCGGGACAGGAGCCTACGAGCAGTACTTC
abundance: few; d_gene: -; j_gene: TRBJ1-1; v_gene: TRBV5-1; CDR3aa: CASSFNPSPGTEAFF; CDR3nt: TGCGCCAGCAGTTTTAATCCTTCCCCGGGCACTGAAGCTTTCTTT
abundance: -; d_gene: -; j_gene: TRBJ2-7; v_gene: TRBV30; CDR3aa: CAWSAGSIVPYEQYF; CDR3nt: TGTGCCTGGAGTGCGGGTTCCATTGTCCCCTACGAGCAGTACTTC
abundance: -; d_gene: -; j_gene: TRBJ2-2; v_gene: TRBV7-2; CDR3aa: CASSLVRGVYTGELFF; CDR3nt: TGTGCCAGCAGCTTAGTACGCGGAGTTTACACCGGGGAGCTGTTTTTT
abundance: few; d_gene: TRBD1; j_gene: TRBJ1-5; v_gene: TRBV5-1; CDR3aa: CASSIYPRQGDGQPQHF; CDR3nt: TGCGCCAGCAGCATATATCCGAGACAGGGAGATGGTCAGCCCCAGCATTTT
abundance: -; d_gene: -; j_gene: TRBJ2-7; v_gene: TRBV14; CDR3aa: CASRAGGSGEQYF; CDR3nt: TGTGCCAGCCGGGCTGGGGGGAGCGGCGAGCAGTACTTC
abundance: -; d_gene: TRBD1; j_gene: TRBJ1-5; v_gene: TRBV18; CDR3aa: CASSPYQGDQPQHF; CDR3nt: TGTGCCAGCTCACCATATCAGGGGGATCAGCCCCAGCATTTT
abundance: -; d_gene: -; j_gene: TRBJ2-3; v_gene: TRBV2; CDR3aa: CASTLNGVAASTDTQYF; CDR3nt: TGTGCCAGCACCCTGAACGGAGTAGCGGCCAGCACAGATACGCAGTATTTT
abundance: -; d_gene: TRBD2; j_gene: TRBJ2-3; v_gene: TRBV5-8; CDR3aa: CASSLFASGNTDTQYF; CDR3nt: TGTGCCAGCAGCTTGTTCGCCAGCGGGAACACAGATACGCAGTATTTT
abundance: few; d_gene: TRBD1; j_gene: TRBJ2-7; v_gene: TRBV6-1; CDR3aa: CASKMGQGYEQYF; CDR3nt: TGTGCCAGCAAAATGGGACAGGGCTACGAGCAGTACTTC
abundance: -; d_gene: -; j_gene: TRBJ2-4; v_gene: TRBV6-1; CDR3aa: CASSEAGVKNIQYF; CDR3nt: TGTGCCAGCAGTGAAGCGGGCGTCAAAAACATTCAGTACTTC
abundance: -; d_gene: -; j_gene: TRBJ1-1; v_gene: TRBV7-2; CDR3aa: CASSLFKGAEAFF; CDR3nt: TGTGCCAGCAGCTTATTCAAGGGGGCTGAAGCTTTCTTT
abundance: -; d_gene: -; j_gene: TRBJ2-7; v_gene: TRBV4-1; CDR3aa: CASSQGRDSPTYEQYF; CDR3nt: TGCGCCAGCAGCCAAGGGAGGGACAGCCCCACCTACGAGCAGTACTTC
abundance: -; d_gene: -; j_gene: TRBJ2-5; v_gene: TRBV5-4; CDR3aa: CASSSGLPAETQYF; CDR3nt: TGTGCCAGCAGCTCGGGACTCCCCGCAGAGACCCAGTACTTC
abundance: -; d_gene: -; j_gene: TRBJ2-2; v_gene: TRBV27; CDR3aa: CASSSPGHRTGELFF; CDR3nt: TGTGCCAGCAGTTCTCCGGGACATAGAACCGGGGAGCTGTTTTTT
abundance: -; d_gene: -; j_gene: TRBJ2-5; v_gene: TRBV30; CDR3aa: CAWSAQETQYF; CDR3nt: TGTGCCTGGAGTGCGCAAGAGACCCAGTACTTC
abundance: few; d_gene: TRBD2; j_gene: TRBJ2-7; v_gene: TRBV5-1; CDR3aa: CASSRLAGSDEQYF; CDR3nt: TGCGCCAGCAGTCGTCTAGCGGGATCCGACGAGCAGTACTTC
abundance: -; d_gene: -; j_gene: TRBJ2-5; v_gene: TRBV7-8; CDR3aa: CASSFGNKETQYF; CDR3nt: TGTGCCAGCAGCTTTGGTAACAAGGAGACCCAGTACTTC
abundance: -; d_gene: -; j_gene: TRBJ2-7; v_gene: TRBV30; CDR3aa: CASGEYEQYF; CDR3nt: TGTGCGTCAGGGGAATACGAGCAGTACTTC
abundance: -; d_gene: -; j_gene: TRBJ2-5; v_gene: TRBV19; CDR3aa: CASSSSGSETQYF; CDR3nt: TGTGCCAGTAGTTCCTCTGGGTCAGAGACCCAGTACTTC
abundance: -; d_gene: -; j_gene: TRBJ1-2; v_gene: TRBV9; CDR3aa: CASSVVSSPTYGYTF; CDR3nt: TGTGCCAGCAGCGTAGTTTCCAGCCCTACCTATGGCTACACCTTC
abundance: once; d_gene: -; j_gene: TRBJ1-4; v_gene: TRBV5-5; CDR3aa: CASSLSPGGGTNEKLFF; CDR3nt: TGTGCCAGCAGCTTGAGTCCCGGGGGAGGAACTAATGAAAAACTGTTTTTT
abundance: -; d_gene: -; j_gene: TRBJ2-7; v_gene: TRBV19; CDR3aa: CASSTARSWGANVYEQYF; CDR3nt: TGTGCCAGTAGCACAGCCAGGTCATGGGGAGCTAACGTCTACGAGCAGTACTTC
abundance: -; d_gene: TRBD2; j_gene: TRBJ2-5; v_gene: TRBV5-1; CDR3aa: CASSLSVLAKRETQYF; CDR3nt: TGCGCCAGCAGCTTGTCAGTACTAGCGAAACGAGAGACCCAGTACTTC
abundance: -; d_gene: TRBD1; j_gene: TRBJ2-1; v_gene: TRBV4-1; CDR3aa: CASSPGTANNEQFF; CDR3nt: TGCGCCAGCAGCCCCGGGACAGCAAACAATGAGCAGTTCTTC
abundance: -; d_gene: TRBD1; j_gene: TRBJ1-5; v_gene: TRBV19; CDR3aa: CASSLRQGNSNQPQHF; CDR3nt: TGTGCCAGTAGTCTCCGACAGGGGAATAGCAATCAGCCCCAGCATTTT
abundance: -; d_gene: TRBD1; j_gene: TRBJ2-1; v_gene: TRBV5-1; CDR3aa: CASSRDRGGNEQFF; CDR3nt: TGCGCCAGCAGCCGGGACAGGGGAGGCAATGAGCAGTTCTTC